These 12 T cell receptor beta chains originate from one sample sequenced in a study of T cells after yellow fever vaccination. From the 5' RACE reads, TCRdb called clonotypes with MiXCR, one entry per CDR3 protein. Among 30,000 to 35,000 distinct CDR3 sequences listed, 6.5% to 8% were seen once. This specimen was PBMCs, either bulk or a sorted T-cell subset (CD4+, CD8+, memory, or dextramer-sorted; not recorded which), taken on the day of the first yellow fever vaccination. Every receptor here comes from a man younger than 35 who received the YFV17D yellow fever vaccine.

This clonotype was recorded at least ten times. The V and J genes are TRBV7-2 and TRBJ2-3; possibly TRBD2 for D (5 bases). The CDR3 is made up of 14 amino acids. V lost 4 bases and J 5 bases, leaving 13 bases between the germline ends. Germline V gene data show CDR1 as SGHTA and CDR2 as FQGNSA. This CDR3 reads CASSSLGVRDTQYF. The DNA for the CDR3 is TGTGCCAGCAGCTCCCTGGGAGTGAGAGATACGCAGTATTTT.

The chain carries TRBV6-1 and TRBJ2-7; D unresolved. The CDR3 covers 13 residues. Trimming took 2 bases from V and 2 from J, leaving 7 bases between them. Germline V gene data show CDR1 as MNHNS and CDR2 as SASEGT. The chain's CDR3 is CASSESPPYEQYF. Written as DNA, the CDR3 is TGTGCCAGCAGTGAAAGTCCCCCCTACGAGCAGTACTTC.

In its sample, this clonotype was seen many times. The gene calls are TRBV5-1 and TRBJ2-7, with D hard to call. From germline, CDR1 is SGHRS and CDR2 YFSETQ. The CDR3 totals 11 residues. The CDR3 loop reads CVLGQDYEQYV. The CDR3 DNA sequence: TGCGTCTTGGGCCAGGACTACGAGCAGTACGTC.

This clonotype was seen many times. This rearrangement joins TRBV7-2 to TRBJ1-5; D is perhaps TRBD1 (6 bases). Trimming stripped 5 bases from V and 7 bases from J, with 12 bases between. This CDR3 has 13 amino acids. Germline V lookup: CDR1 SGHTA, CDR2 FQGNSA. The CDR3 DNA follows: TGTGCCAGCAGCACCAGGGGTAACCAGCCCCAGCATTTT. It yields the protein CASSTRGNQPQHF.

CDR3 sequence: CASSQEQGAYNQPQHF. DNA of the CDR3: TGTGCCAGCAGCCAAGAACAGGGGGCTTACAATCAGCCCCAGCATTTT. V and J are TRBV4-2 and TRBJ1-5; 9 nucleotides match TRBD1. The germline V gene encodes CDR1 LGHNA and CDR2 YNFKEQ. This CDR3 spans 16 amino acids. The V gene end was trimmed by 0 bases and the J gene end by 3 bases; junction bases not matched to a gene: 3.

This clonotype appeared a few times. The V call is TRBV5-4, the J call TRBJ2-4; the match to TRBD2 covers 7 bases. The CDR3 spans 15 residues. Germline assignment: CDR1 SGHNT and CDR2 YYREEE (reference sequence). The J segment lost 2 bases and the V segment lost 0 bases, leaving 2 bases of the junction unmatched. The CDR3 sequence: CASSLVGGTKNIQYF. CDR3 nucleotide sequence: TGTGCCAGCAGCTTGGTGGGGGGGACCAAAAACATTCAGTACTTC.

This clonotype was recorded many times. V is TRBV5-4 and J is TRBJ1-2; the D gene is possibly TRBD1 (5 bases). The CDR3 extends over 14 amino acids. Between the trimmed V and J ends, which lost 10 bases and 8 bases, there was a span of 24 bases. Germline CDR1 reads SGHNT; CDR2 reads YYREEE (reference sequence). The CDR3 is CAVPIVKGSEGYTF. CDR3 bases: TGTGCCGTCCCTATCGTGAAGGGGTCTGAGGGCTACACCTTC.

Within the sample, this clonotype is medium-sized. The chain links TRBV6-1 to TRBJ2-3; 12 positions match TRBD2. The trim removed 2 bases at V and 4 bases at J, leaving 1 base unmatched. The CDR3 length is 15 residues. The V gene's germline CDR1 is MNHNS and CDR2 SASEGT. The CDR3 DNA follows: TGTGCCAGCAGTGAACTAGCGGGGGGGCCAGATACGCAGTATTTT. Protein product: CASSELAGGPDTQYF.

The rearrangement links TRBV7-3 to TRBJ1-2, with unresolved D. CDR1 SGHTA and CDR2 FQGTGA come from the germline V gene. The germline V and J ends were trimmed by 5 bases and 6 bases, with 13 bases remaining between them. CDR3 length equals 13 residues. The DNA of the CDR3 is TGTGCCAGCAGCGGTCAGGCGGGAGATGGCTACACCTTC. It translates to CASSGQAGDGYTF.

By share, this clonotype counts as medium-sized. V gene TRBV5-5 combines with J gene TRBJ2-4; the D is unclear. Between the trimmed V and J ends, which lost 0 bases and 10 bases, there was a span of 14 bases. Germline lookup yields CDR1 SGHKS and CDR2 YYEKEE (reference sequence). The CDR3 spans 14 residues. This CDR3 reads CASSLDDNGRIQYF. CDR3 sequence (DNA): TGTGCCAGCAGCTTGGATGACAATGGAAGGATTCAGTACTTC.

This clonotype was seen only a few times. The genes are TRBV5-4 and TRBJ2-3, with D uncertain. V gave up 2 bases and J gave up 6 bases, with 7 bases separating them. The CDR3 spans 12 residues. Germline V gives CDR1 SGHNT, CDR2 YYREEE (reference sequence). CDR3 sequence (DNA): TGTGCCAGCAGCTTAAGTTCCGATACGCAGTATTTT. It specifies CASSLSSDTQYF. The full variable domain, its missing parts supplied by reference TRBV5-4 and TRBJ2-3, is ETGVTQSPTHLIKTRGQQVTLRCSSQSGHNTVSWYQQALGQGPQFIFQYYREEENGRGNFPPRFSGLQFPNYSSELNVNALELDDSALYLCASSLSSDTQYFGPGTRLTVL.

This clonotype was seen a few times. The chain joins TRBV28 to TRBJ2-5; D gene ambiguous. Germline V gene sequence: CDR1 MDHEN, CDR2 SYDVKM. The CDR3 loop spans 14 amino acids. Trimming cost V 8 bases and J 2 bases, with 15 bases left between them. CDR3: CASHKPLGQETQYF. The CDR3 DNA is TGTGCCAGCCACAAGCCCCTGGGGCAAGAGACCCAGTACTTC. Full variable domain (outside the CDR3, taken from reference TRBV28 and TRBJ2-5): DVKVTQSSRYLVKRTGEKVFLECVQDMDHENMFWYRQDPGLGLRLIYFSYDVKMKEKGDIPEGYSVSREKKERFSLILESASTNQTSMYLCASHKPLGQETQYFGPGTRLLVL.